These 30 T cell receptor beta chains came from one sample sequenced in a study of CD4 and CD8 cells across lung adenocarcinoma regions. TCRdb recomputed calls from the PCR reads with MiXCR, one row per CDR3 protein. The data contain almost 7,000 distinct CDR3 sequences, approximately 54% of them singletons. What was sequenced was CD8+ T cells from the center of a lung tumor. The receptors originated from a male donor with lung adenocarcinoma. The CD4 and CD8 labels of this study may be unreliable.

The J gene is TRBJ2-3, the V gene TRBV7-2; perhaps TRBD1 as D (5 bases). The J call may be faulty, since TRBJ2-5 better matches the DNA end. Germline CDR1 reads SGHTA; CDR2 reads FQGNSA. The CDR3 extends over 17 amino acids. The CDR3: CASSLVPPPGLEETQYF. CDR3 bases: TGTGCCAGCAGCTTAGTGCCCCCCCCAGGGTTAGAGGAGACCCAGTACTTC.

The chain uses TRBV12-3 or TRBV12-4 and TRBJ2-3, with D possibly being TRBD1 or TRBD2 (5 bases each). The CDR3 has 17 residues. Trimming removed 5 bases at V and 2 bases at J, with 20 bases between. The CDR3 loop is CASSPPRGRANTDTQYF. The CDR3 bases are TGTGCCAGCAGTCCCCCCCGGGGCAGGGCGAACACAGATACGCAGTATTTT.

Ten or more counts support this clonotype. The chain recombines TRBV10-3 with TRBJ2-1; TRBD2 matches at 9 bases. The DNA end lines up better with TRBJ2-7; the J call may be wrong. Germline loops: CDR1 ENHRY, CDR2 SYGVKD. This CDR3 region has 15 residues. In DNA form, the CDR3 reads TGTGCCATCAGTGAGAATAGCGGGAGTGCCCACGAGCAGTACTTC. Residues: CAISENSGSAHEQYF.

This clonotype occurred a few times. V usage is TRBV27 and J usage is TRBJ2-7; the D gene is possibly TRBD2 (7 bases). The germline V gene has CDR1 MNHEY and CDR2 SMNVEV (reference sequence). This CDR3 has 15 residues. Trimming stripped 7 bases from V and 0 bases from J, with 16 bases between. CDR3 in DNA: TGTGCCAGCACCTCGATCGGGGGGCTCTCCTACGAGCAGTACTTC. Its translation is CASTSIGGLSYEQYF.

The chain combines TRBV6-2 or TRBV6-3 with TRBJ2-7; no reliable D call. With 6 bases removed from V and 2 bases from J, the gap between germline ends came to 17 bases. The germline gives CDR1 MNHEY, CDR2 SVGEGT. The CDR3 totals 15 residues. The CDR3 sequence: CASSGLNLGTYEQYF. DNA for the CDR3: TGTGCCAGCAGCGGGTTAAACCTTGGGACCTACGAGCAGTACTTC.

Within the sample, this clonotype is large. This chain uses TRBV6-5 with TRBJ2-2, with D perhaps matching TRBD1 or TRBD2 (6 bases each). Germline-derived CDR1 and CDR2 are MNHEY and SVGAGI. V was trimmed by 2 bases and J by 8 bases, leaving 9 bases between them. The CDR3 extends over 13 amino acids. CDR3 loop: CASSYRRGGELFF. The CDR3 DNA is TGTGCCAGCAGTTACCGGAGGGGGGGGGAGCTGTTTTTT.

This rearrangement joins TRBV10-2 to TRBJ2-3; tentatively, D is TRBD1 or TRBD2 (5 bases each). V dropped 3 bases and J dropped 6 bases, with 13 bases sitting between them. Germline CDR1 and CDR2: WSHSY and SAAADI. The CDR3 spans 14 residues. The CDR3 spells CASSDGVEGDTQYF. CDR3 coding DNA: TGCGCCAGCAGTGACGGGGTAGAGGGGGATACGCAGTATTTT.

This clonotype was recorded a few times. This chain uses TRBV7-3 with TRBJ2-4; a weak D match, TRBD1 (5 bases). V shed 2 bases and J shed 13 bases, with 21 bases lying between them. The CDR3 is 15 residues long. Germline V gives CDR1 SGHTA, CDR2 FQGTGA. The CDR3 coding sequence is TGTGCCAGCAGCTTAGACAATGGGGCCTACAATGAGCAGTACTTC. It yields the protein CASSLDNGAYNEQYF.

This clonotype appeared many times. The rearrangement joins TRBV7-4 to TRBJ2-1; no firm D call. Germline CDR1 and CDR2: SGHVT and SQSDAQ. The CDR3 contains 23 residues. The ends were cut back, 4 bases at V and 6 bases at J, with 40 bases in the middle. The CDR3 loop reads CASSSLIPQFPESGGSLANEQFF. The CDR3 nucleotides are TGTGCCAGCAGCTCGTTAATCCCACAATTTCCGGAGTCTGGTGGCTCCTTGGCCAATGAGCAGTTCTTC.

This clonotype occurred a few times. The chain links TRBV6-1 to TRBJ2-4, with a weak D call TRBD2 (5 bases). The assigned J gene may be wrong: the sequence end matches TRBJ2-7 better. Germline V gene data show CDR1 as MNHNS and CDR2 as SASEGT. CDR3 length: 17 residues. CDR3 bases: TGTGCCAGCAGTGGCCCACATAGGACGCGGACTGGCTACGAGCAGTACTTC. Its translation: CASSGPHRTRTGYEQYF.

With regard to this clonotype: Relative to the germline gene, one junction end is altered; a read error may explain this. The V and J genes are TRBV27 and TRBJ2-3; a possible D gene is TRBD2 (6 bases). Per germline, CDR1 MNHEY and CDR2 SMNVEV (reference sequence). This CDR3 region has 16 residues. CDR3 amino acids: CASSSRGLGGKNTQYF. CDR3 nucleotide sequence: TGTGCCAGCAGTTCCCGGGGACTGGGAGGCAAAAACACGCAGTACTTT.

The V gene is TRBV6-2 or TRBV6-3, the J gene TRBJ2-1; D may be TRBD2 (6 bases). The V end was cut by 5 bases, the J end by 5 bases, with 19 bases between. There are 16 residues in the CDR3. CDR1 is MNHEY and CDR2 is SVGEGT in the germline V gene. As DNA, the CDR3 is TGTGCCAGCAGTAACCCCGGAGGGGCGTCCGACAATGAGCAGTTCTTC. Protein sequence: CASSNPGGASDNEQFF.

In its sample, this clonotype was seen a few times. V is TRBV6-1 and J is TRBJ2-1; perhaps TRBD1 as D (6 bases). The closer fit of TRBJ2-5 to the DNA end suggests the J call may be wrong. The CDR3 loop spans 15 amino acids. Germline CDR1 reads MNHNS; CDR2 reads SASEGT. The CDR3: CASSEAGTHQETQYF. The CDR3 DNA sequence: TGTGCCAGCAGTGAAGCCGGGACACACCAAGAGACCCAGTACTTC.

This rearrangement joins TRBV10-2 to TRBJ2-5; perhaps D is TRBD1 or TRBD2 (6 bases each). V lost 10 bases to trimming and J lost 0 bases, with 18 bases between them. Germline V lookup: CDR1 WSHSY, CDR2 SAAADI. The CDR3 contains 15 residues. This CDR3 is CATGLGGRDQETQYF. The CDR3 DNA reads as TGCGCCACGGGGCTCGGGGGCCGTGACCAAGAGACCCAGTACTTC.

Turning to this clonotype: An end of the junction differs from the germline gene, which may be a read error. This sequence joins TRBV6-1 and TRBJ2-1; 14 nucleotides align to TRBD2. From germline, CDR1 is MNHNS and CDR2 SASEGT. The CDR3 sequence is 17 residues long. CDR3 in amino acids: CASRMGLAGARYDEQYF. The CDR3 DNA reads as TGTGCCAGCAGAATGGGACTAGCGGGAGCTCGGTACGATGAGCAGTACTTT.

V and J are TRBV20-1 and TRBJ1-4; unclear D gene. This CDR3 is built from 14 residues. CDR1 and CDR2 from the germline V gene are DFQATT and SNEGSKA (reference sequence). V lost 0 bases and J lost 7, with 12 bases in between. The CDR3 loop is CSARDVAVLEKLFF. The CDR3 DNA sequence: TGCAGTGCTAGAGATGTGGCGGTACTTGAAAAACTGTTTTTT.

By sample share, this clonotype is medium-sized. The chain combines TRBV7-2 with TRBJ2-1; 8 bases agree with TRBD1. V was pared by 4 bases and J by 10 bases, with 9 bases of the junction left unmatched. The CDR3 contains 14 residues. Germline CDR1 and CDR2: SGHTA and FQGNSA. The CDR3 spells CASSSSGTGNEQFF. The CDR3 bases are TGTGCCAGCAGCTCGTCCGGGACAGGTAACGAGCAGTTCTTC.

By frequency in the sample, this clonotype is medium-sized (0.01 to 0.1%). The CDR3 coding sequence is TGTGCCATCAGACCGGGACTAGCGAACACCGGGGAGCTGTTTTTT. It translates to CAIRPGLANTGELFF. The V gene is TRBV10-3, the J gene TRBJ2-2; 8 bases fit TRBD2. The V gene end was trimmed by 6 bases and the J gene end by 0 bases; junction bases not matched to a gene: 3. The germline CDR1 and CDR2 sequences are ENHRY and SYGVKD. The CDR3 is made up of 15 amino acids.

As for this clonotype: The junction shows a germline mismatch at one end, possibly a read error. This rearrangement joins TRBV6-1 to TRBJ2-1; the match to TRBD2 covers 8 bases. The length of the CDR3 is 14 residues. In germline, CDR1 is MNHNS, CDR2 SASEGT. CDR3 in DNA: TGTGACAGCGGGGGATCCGGGTCCTACAATGAGCAGTTCTTC. The encoded protein is CDSGGSGSYNEQFF.

This clonotype was counted once. This sequence joins TRBV6-1 and TRBJ1-6, with D tentatively TRBD1 (5 bases). V was pared by 6 bases and J by 9 bases, with 12 bases between. Germline V lookup: CDR1 MNHNS, CDR2 SASEGT. The CDR3 contains 13 residues. The CDR3 DNA reads TGTGCCAGCAGGGACACCGGGGGTTCACCCCTCCACTTT. Amino acid sequence: CASRDTGGSPLHF.

The chain carries TRBV10-1 and TRBJ1-2, with 8 bases identical to TRBD1. Unmatched junction bases numbered 5, after V lost 1 base and J lost 10 bases. Per the germline V gene, CDR1 is WNHNN and CDR2 is SYGVQD (reference sequence). The CDR3 covers 13 residues. CDR3 region: CASSEWTGSPYTF. The CDR3, as DNA: TGCGCCAGCAGTGAGTGGACAGGGAGTCCCTACACCTTC.

This chain links TRBV6-1 with TRBJ2-5; 7 positions agree with TRBD1. Matching the DNA end better, TRBJ2-7 makes the J call doubtful. Germline CDR1 reads MNHNS; CDR2 reads SASEGT. The CDR3 is 15 amino acids. The CDR3 DNA follows: TGTGCCAGCAGTGATAACAGGGGTCGGAGTTACGAGCAGTACTTC. Residues: CASSDNRGRSYEQYF.

This clonotype was recorded at least ten times. The V call is TRBV6-4, the J call TRBJ2-5; 8 nucleotides agree with TRBD2. Germline trimming cut 6 bases from V and 5 bases from J; bases unmatched to any gene: 11. This CDR3 comprises 15 residues. Germline V gene lookup returns CDR1 MRHNA and CDR2 SNTAGT. The CDR3 is CASSHESGRGETQYF. The DNA of the CDR3 is TGTGCCAGCAGCCACGAGAGCGGGAGAGGGGAGACCCAGTACTTC.

Of note for this clonotype: An end of the junction differs from the germline gene, which may be a read error. The rearrangement joins TRBV6-1 to TRBJ2-5; 9 bases agree with TRBD2. The length of the CDR3 is 16 residues. Per germline, CDR1 MNHNS and CDR2 SASEGT. CDR3 in amino acids: CASSGAGGRSAETQYF. Here the CDR3 DNA reads TGTGCCAGCAGTGGAGCGGGGGGCCGGAGCGCAGAGACCCAGTATTTC.

The V and J genes are TRBV27 and TRBJ2-5, with 8 bases matching TRBD2. The ends lost 6 bases at V and 4 bases at J; junction bases unmatched: 13. This CDR3 is built from 16 residues. In germline, CDR1 is MNHEY, CDR2 SMNVEV (reference sequence). This chain's CDR3 is CASRARRAGGPETQYF. The CDR3 DNA is TGTGCCAGCAGGGCACGCCGGGCGGGAGGCCCAGAGACCCAGTACTTC.

The CDR3 DNA follows: TGTGCCAGCAAAGTGCGGGAGAATTCACCCCTCCACTTT. Residues: CASKVRENSPLHF. J is TRBJ1-6 and V is TRBV6-1; D remains unclear. CDR3 size: 13 residues. V lost 7 bases and J lost 7, with 11 bases in between. Germline values: CDR1 MNHNS, CDR2 SASEGT.

This clonotype appeared a single time. The chain links TRBV7-2 to TRBJ2-5; D uncertain. The DNA end is more similar to TRBJ2-7, so the J call may be wrong. Germline V gene lookup returns CDR1 SGHTA and CDR2 FQGNSA. CDR3 size: 13 residues. In DNA form, the CDR3 reads TGTGCCAGCAGCTTAGGATCCCTTTACGAGCAGTACTTC. It yields the protein CASSLGSLYEQYF.

This clonotype was seen only a few times. This chain connects TRBV6-1 to TRBJ2-1, with TRBD2 matching 12 bases. This CDR3 region has 14 residues. Germline V gene data show CDR1 as MNHNS and CDR2 as SASEGT. Trimming at V came to 5 bases and at J to 7 bases, leaving 3 bases not matched to a gene. CDR3 sequence (DNA): TGTGCCAGCAGTCGACTAGCGGGGGCTAATGAGCAGTTCTTC. This encodes CASSRLAGANEQFF.

This clonotype was counted a few times. This sequence joins TRBV6-5 and TRBJ1-6; possible D gene TRBD1, 6 bases. CDR3 length equals 18 residues. With 0 bases removed from V and 3 bases from J, the gap between germline ends came to 15 bases. Germline V lookup: CDR1 MNHEY, CDR2 SVGAGI. This chain's CDR3 is CASSYSTAGALYNSPLHF. The CDR3 DNA reads as TGTGCCAGCAGTTACTCGACGGCAGGGGCCCTCTATAATTCACCCCTCCACTTT.

The table lists this clonotype with a few counts. The gene calls are TRBV6-1 and TRBJ2-7; D might be TRBD1 or TRBD2, each matching 6 bases. The ends were cut back, 7 bases at V and 2 bases at J, with 12 bases in the middle. Germline CDR1 reads MNHNS; CDR2 reads SASEGT. The CDR3 is 13 amino acids. The CDR3 loop reads CASTRGTTYEQYF. The CDR3 DNA follows: TGTGCCAGCACCCGCGGGACAACCTACGAGCAGTACTTC.